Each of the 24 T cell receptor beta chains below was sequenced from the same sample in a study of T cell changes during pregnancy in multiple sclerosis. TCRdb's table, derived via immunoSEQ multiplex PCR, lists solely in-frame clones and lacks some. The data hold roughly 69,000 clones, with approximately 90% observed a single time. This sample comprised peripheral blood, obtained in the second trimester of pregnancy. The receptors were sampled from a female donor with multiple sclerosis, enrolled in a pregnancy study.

CDR3 loop: CTSSQDQGRGYGYTF. For the CDR3, the DNA is TGCACCAGCAGCCAAGATCAAGGCAGGGGGTATGGCTACACCTTC. The chain has TRBV1 and TRBJ1-2; the table's TRBD1 call for D was not verified on the DNA. TRBV1 counts as a pseudogene. CDR3 length: 15 residues.

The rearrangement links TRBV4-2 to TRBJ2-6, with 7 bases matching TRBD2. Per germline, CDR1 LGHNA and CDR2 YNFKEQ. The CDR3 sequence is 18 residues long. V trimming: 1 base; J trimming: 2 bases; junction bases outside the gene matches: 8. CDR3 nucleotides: TGTGCCAGCAGCCAAGGGGGGGGTGGGGCCGCTGGGGCCAACGTCCTGACTTTC. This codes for CASSQGGGGAAGANVLTF.

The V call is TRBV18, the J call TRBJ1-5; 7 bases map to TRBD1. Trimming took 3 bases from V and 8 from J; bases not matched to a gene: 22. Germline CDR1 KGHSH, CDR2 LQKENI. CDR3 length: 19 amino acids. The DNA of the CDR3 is TGTGCCAGCTCACCTCTAGCCCTCGACTACGGACAGGAGGGGAAGCCCCAGCATTTT. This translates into CASSPLALDYGQEGKPQHF.

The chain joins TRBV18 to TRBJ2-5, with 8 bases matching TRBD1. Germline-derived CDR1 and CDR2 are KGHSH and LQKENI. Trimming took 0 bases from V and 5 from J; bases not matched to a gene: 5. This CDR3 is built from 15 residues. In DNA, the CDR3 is TGTGCCAGCTCACCACCGACAGGGGTAAGGGAGACCCAGTACTTC. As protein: CASSPPTGVRETQYF.

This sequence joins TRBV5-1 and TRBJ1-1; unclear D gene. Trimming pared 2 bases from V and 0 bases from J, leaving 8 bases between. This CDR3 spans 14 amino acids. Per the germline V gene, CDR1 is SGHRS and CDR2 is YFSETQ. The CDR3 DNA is TGCGCCAGCAGCTTCGGGTACATGAACACTGAAGCTTTCTTT. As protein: CASSFGYMNTEAFF.

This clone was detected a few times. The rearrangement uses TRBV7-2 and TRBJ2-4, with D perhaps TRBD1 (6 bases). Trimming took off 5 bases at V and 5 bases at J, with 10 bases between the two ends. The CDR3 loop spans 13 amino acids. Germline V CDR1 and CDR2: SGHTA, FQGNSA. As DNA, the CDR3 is TGTGCCAGCAGCCGTAACAGGGAAAACATTCAGTACTTC. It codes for CASSRNRENIQYF.

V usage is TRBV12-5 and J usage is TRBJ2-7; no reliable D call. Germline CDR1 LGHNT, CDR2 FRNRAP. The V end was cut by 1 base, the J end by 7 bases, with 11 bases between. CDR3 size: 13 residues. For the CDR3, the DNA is TGTGCTAGTGGTTTGGGGCTTCCGCGGGAGCAGTACTTC. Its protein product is CASGLGLPREQYF.

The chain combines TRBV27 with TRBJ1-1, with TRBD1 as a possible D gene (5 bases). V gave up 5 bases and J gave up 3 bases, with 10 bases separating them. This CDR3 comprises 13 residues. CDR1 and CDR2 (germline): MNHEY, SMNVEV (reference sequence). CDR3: CASSLARDTEAFF. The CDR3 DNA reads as TGTGCCAGCAGTCTTGCCAGGGACACTGAAGCTTTCTTT.

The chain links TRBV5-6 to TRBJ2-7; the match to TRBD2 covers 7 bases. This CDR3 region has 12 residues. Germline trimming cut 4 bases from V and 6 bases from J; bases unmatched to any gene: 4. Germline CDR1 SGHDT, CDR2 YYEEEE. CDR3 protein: CASSLGTTEQYF. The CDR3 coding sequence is TGTGCCAGCAGCCTAGGGACTACCGAGCAGTACTTC.

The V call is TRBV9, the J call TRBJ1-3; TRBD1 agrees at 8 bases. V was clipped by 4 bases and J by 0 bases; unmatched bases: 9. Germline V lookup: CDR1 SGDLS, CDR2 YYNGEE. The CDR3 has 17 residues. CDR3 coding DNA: TGTGCCAGCAGCTACGGACAGGGCAAAGACTCTGGAAACACCATATATTTT. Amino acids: CASSYGQGKDSGNTIYF.

CDR3 bases: TGTGCCAGTAGCACAGGGGGCAGGCTGATCATTCAGTACTTC. It encodes CASSTGGRLIIQYF. The V gene is TRBV19, the J gene TRBJ2-4; the match to TRBD1 covers 9 bases. This CDR3 has 14 residues. Germline CDR1 is LNHDA and CDR2 is SQIVND (reference sequence). Trimming cost V 6 bases and J 9 bases; bases outside gene matches: 9.

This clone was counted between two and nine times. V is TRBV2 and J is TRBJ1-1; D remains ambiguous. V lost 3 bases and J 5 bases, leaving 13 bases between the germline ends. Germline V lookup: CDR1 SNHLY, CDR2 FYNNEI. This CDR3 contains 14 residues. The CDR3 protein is CASSDSPTGTEAFF. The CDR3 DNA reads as TGTGCCAGCAGTGATAGTCCGACTGGGACTGAAGCTTTCTTT. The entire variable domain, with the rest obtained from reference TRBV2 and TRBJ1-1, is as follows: EPEVTQTPSHQVTQMGQEVILRCVPISNHLYFYWYRQILGQKVEFLVSFYNNEISEKSEIFDDQFSVERPDGSNFTLKIRSTKLEDSAMYFCASSDSPTGTEAFFGQGTRLTVV.

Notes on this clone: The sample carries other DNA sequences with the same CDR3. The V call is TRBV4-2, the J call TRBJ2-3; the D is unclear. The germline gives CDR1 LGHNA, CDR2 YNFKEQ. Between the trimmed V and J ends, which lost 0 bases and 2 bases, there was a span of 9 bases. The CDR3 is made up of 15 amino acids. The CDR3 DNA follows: TGTGCCAGCAGCCAAGATTCCACTAACACAGATACGCAGTATTTT. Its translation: CASSQDSTNTDTQYF.

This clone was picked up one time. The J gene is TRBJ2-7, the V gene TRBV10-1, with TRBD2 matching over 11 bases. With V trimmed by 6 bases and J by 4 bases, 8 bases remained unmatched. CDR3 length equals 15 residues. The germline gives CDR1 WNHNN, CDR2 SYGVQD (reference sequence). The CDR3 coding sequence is TGCGCCAGCAGGCCCTCATTAGCGGGGGGGTACGAGCAGTACTTC. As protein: CASRPSLAGGYEQYF.

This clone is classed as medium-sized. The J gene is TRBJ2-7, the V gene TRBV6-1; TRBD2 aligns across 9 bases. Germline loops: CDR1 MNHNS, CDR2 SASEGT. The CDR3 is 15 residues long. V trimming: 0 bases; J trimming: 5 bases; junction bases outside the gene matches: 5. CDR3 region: CASSEAPAGGDEQYF. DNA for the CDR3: TGTGCCAGCAGTGAAGCGCCAGCGGGAGGAGACGAGCAGTACTTC.

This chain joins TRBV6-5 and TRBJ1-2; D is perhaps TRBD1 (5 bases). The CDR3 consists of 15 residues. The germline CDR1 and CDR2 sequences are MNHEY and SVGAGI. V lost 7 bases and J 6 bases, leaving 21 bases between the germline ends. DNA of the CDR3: TGTGCCAGCACTATGGGGGGAGGGCCGTGGGATGGCTACACCTTC. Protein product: CASTMGGGPWDGYTF.

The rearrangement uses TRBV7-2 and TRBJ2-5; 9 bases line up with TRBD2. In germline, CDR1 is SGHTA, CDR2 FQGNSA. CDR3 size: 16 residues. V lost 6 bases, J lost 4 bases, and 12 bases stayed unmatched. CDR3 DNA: TGTGCCAGCAGGGGCTGGGAGCGGGGGGCTGTAGAGACCCAGTACTTC. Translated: CASRGWERGAVETQYF.

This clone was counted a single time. The CDR3 loop reads CASSTGLAGGLTYEQYF. The CDR3 DNA reads as TGTGCCAGCAGCACGGGACTAGCGGGGGGGTTGACCTACGAGCAGTACTTC. This chain joins TRBV7-9 and TRBJ2-7; 16 bases match TRBD2. Germline CDR1 is SEHNR and CDR2 is FQNEAQ (reference sequence). The CDR3 totals 17 residues. After removal of 5 bases from V and 2 bases from J, the junction contained 6 bases not matched to a gene.

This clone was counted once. This chain's CDR3 is CASGSRVNEQFF. DNA of the CDR3: TGTGCCAGCGGGAGTCGGGTTAATGAGCAGTTCTTC. This chain connects TRBV28 to TRBJ2-1; D is perhaps TRBD2 (5 bases). V lost 8 bases and J lost 7, with 12 bases in between. The length of the CDR3 is 12 residues. CDR1 and CDR2 (germline): MDHEN, SYDVKM.

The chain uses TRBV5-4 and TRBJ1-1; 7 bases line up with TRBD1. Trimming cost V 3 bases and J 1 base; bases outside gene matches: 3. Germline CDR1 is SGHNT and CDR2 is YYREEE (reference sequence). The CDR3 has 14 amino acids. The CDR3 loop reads CASSSGQTNTEAFF. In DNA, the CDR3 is TGTGCCAGCAGCTCGGGACAGACGAACACTGAAGCTTTCTTT.

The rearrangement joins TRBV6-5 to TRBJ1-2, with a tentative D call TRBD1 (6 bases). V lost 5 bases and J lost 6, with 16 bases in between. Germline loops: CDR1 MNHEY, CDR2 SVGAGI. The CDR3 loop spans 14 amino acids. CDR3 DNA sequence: TGTGCCAGCAGTGATCAGGGAGGGGGAAATGGCTACACCTTC. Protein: CASSDQGGGNGYTF.

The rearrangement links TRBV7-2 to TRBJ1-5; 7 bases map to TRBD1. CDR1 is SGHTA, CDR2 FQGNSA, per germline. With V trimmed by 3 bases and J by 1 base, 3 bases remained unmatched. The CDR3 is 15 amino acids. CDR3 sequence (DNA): TGTGCCAGCAGCTTCCAACAGGGGAGCAATCAGCCCCAGCATTTT. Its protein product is CASSFQQGSNQPQHF.

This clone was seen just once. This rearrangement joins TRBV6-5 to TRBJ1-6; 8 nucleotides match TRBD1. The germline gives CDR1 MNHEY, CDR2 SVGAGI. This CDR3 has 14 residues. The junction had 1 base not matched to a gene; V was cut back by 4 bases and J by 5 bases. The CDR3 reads CASSSGQDNSPLHF. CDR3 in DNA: TGTGCCAGCAGTTCGGGACAGGATAATTCACCCCTCCACTTT.

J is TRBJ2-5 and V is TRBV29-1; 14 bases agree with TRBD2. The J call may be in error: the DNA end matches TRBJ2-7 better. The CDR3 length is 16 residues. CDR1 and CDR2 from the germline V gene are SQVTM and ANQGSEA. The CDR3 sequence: CSVQTGTSGSGGEQYF. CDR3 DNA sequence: TGCAGCGTTCAAACCGGGACTAGCGGGAGTGGGGGCGAGCAGTACTTC.